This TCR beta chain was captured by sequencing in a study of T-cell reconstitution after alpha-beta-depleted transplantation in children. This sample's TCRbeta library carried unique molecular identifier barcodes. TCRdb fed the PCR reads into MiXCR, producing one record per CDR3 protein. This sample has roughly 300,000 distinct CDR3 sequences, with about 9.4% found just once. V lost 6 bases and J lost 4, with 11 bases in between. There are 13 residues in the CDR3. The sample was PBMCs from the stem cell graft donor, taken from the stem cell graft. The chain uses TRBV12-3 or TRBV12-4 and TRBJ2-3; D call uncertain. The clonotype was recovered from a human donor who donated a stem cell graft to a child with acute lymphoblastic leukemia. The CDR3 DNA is TGTGCCAGCAGCTCCTCCCGATCAGATACGCAGTATTTT. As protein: CASSSSRSDTQYF.